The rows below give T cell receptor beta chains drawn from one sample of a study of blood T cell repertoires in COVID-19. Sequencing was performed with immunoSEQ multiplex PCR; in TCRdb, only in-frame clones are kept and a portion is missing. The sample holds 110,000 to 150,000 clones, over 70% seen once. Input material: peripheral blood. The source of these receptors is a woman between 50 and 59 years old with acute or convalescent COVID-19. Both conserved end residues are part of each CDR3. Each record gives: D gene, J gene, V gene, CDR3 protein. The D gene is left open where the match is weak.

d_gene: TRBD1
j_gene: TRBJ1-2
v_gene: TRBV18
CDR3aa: CASSPGQGPTNYGYTF

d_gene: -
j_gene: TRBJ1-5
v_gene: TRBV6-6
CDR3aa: CASSSHQPGNQPQHF

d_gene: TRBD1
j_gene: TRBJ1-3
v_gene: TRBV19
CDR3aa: CASSDFPGQGSGNTIYF

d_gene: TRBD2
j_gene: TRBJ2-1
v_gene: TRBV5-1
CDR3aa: CASSSRPTSGRVYEQFF

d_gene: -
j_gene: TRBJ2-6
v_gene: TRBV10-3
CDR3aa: CAISESAFTGANVLTF

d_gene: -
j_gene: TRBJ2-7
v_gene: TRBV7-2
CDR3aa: CASSLGGRGFVEQYF

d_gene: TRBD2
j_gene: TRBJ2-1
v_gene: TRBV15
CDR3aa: CATSRGLAGVDEQFF

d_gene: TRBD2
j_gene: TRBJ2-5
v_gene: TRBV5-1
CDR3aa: CASSLSAGGPLETQYF

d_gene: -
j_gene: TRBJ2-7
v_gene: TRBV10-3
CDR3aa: CAISQGGQSSYEQYF

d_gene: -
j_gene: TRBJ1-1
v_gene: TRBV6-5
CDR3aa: CASSYAEMNTEAFF

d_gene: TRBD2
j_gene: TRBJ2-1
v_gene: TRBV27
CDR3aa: CASSGLGTSGRAHYNEQFF

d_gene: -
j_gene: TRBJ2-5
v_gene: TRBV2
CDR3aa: CASSEPGTRYQGTQYF

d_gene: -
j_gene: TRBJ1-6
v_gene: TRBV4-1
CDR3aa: CASSQPAYNSPLHF

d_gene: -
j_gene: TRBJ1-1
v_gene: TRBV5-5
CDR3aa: CASSFRRSTEAFF

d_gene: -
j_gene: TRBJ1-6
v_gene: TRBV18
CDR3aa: CASSPGQINSPLHF

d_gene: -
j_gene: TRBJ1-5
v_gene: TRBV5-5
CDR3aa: CASSLTTGMSNQPQHF

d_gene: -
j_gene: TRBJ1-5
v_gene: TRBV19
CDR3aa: CASSIEASAGGIQPQHF

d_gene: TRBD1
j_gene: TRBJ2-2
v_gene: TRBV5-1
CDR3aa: CASSPSDRDGTGELFF

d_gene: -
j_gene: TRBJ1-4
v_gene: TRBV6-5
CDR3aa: CASSYGRKNEKLFF

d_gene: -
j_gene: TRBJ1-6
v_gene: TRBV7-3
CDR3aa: CASSLQGAGNSPLHF

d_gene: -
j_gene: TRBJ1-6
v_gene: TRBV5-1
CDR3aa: CASSQNAGTRGSPLHF

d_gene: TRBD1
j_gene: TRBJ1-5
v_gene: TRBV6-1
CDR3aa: CASSEGQGRNQPQHF

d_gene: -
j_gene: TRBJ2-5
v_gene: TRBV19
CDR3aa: CASSWGLVETQYF

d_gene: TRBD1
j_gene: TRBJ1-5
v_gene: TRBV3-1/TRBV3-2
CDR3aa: CASSQAGTGGNQPQHF

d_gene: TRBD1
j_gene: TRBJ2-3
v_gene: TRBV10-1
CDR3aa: CASARDRGTDTQYF

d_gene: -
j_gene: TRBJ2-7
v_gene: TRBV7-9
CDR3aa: CASSPHGGAYEQYF

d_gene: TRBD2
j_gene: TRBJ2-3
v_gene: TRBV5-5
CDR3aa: CASNGLAGNTQYF

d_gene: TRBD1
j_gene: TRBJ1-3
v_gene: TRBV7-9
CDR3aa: CASSDRGTAKGNTIYF

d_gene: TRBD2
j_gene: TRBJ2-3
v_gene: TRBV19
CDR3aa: CASSELAGGPEGF